Included here is one T cell receptor beta chain sequence, with context. As yet, its antigen is unknown. Specified treatment: some 20 received Ad26.COV2.S at low or high dose, single or two shots; 5 received placebo; per-sample allocation not given. Repertoires come from day 63 after the first vaccine or placebo injection. The sample came from a Boston adult aged 18-55 years. These data originate in a study of Ad26.COV2.S vaccination and SARS-CoV-2 variants. As for the study in general: Once, or twice with 56 days between doses, Ad26.COV2.S was given intramuscularly.

Unmatched junction bases numbered 7, after V lost 4 bases and J lost 1 base. This CDR3 is built from 15 residues. Germline CDR1 is SGHTA and CDR2 is FQGNSA. Study-wide results and limits: Vaccine and placebo recipients had comparable breadth of non-spike TCRs. Vaccine recipients surpassed placebo recipients in spike-specific TCR breadth.

Sequenced by immunoSEQ multiplex PCR; TCRdb stores in-frame clones only, minus some. The top ten clones hold roughly 12% of a sample with approximately 500,000 clones, 70% to 90% of them seen once. The receptor's source is a person aged 18 to 65 who received the Ad26.COV2.S COVID-19 vaccine or a placebo. The sample was peripheral blood, taken in a trial of Ad26.COV2.S vaccine versus placebo. V usage is TRBV7-2 and J usage is TRBJ2-7; 7 nucleotides line up with TRBD1. CDR3 sequence reads: CASSYRGGGSYEQYF. As DNA, the CDR3 is TGTGCCAGCAGCTACAGGGGCGGCGGTTCCTACGAGCAGTACTTC.